This entry lists 18 T cell receptor beta chains sequenced from one sample in a study of T cells in Graves' hyperthyroidism and ophthalmopathy. RNA transcripts yielded amplified TCR beta CDR3 regions. TCR CDR3 regions were first amplified by RT-PCR with HTBI primers. TCRdb reprocessed the multiplex PCR reads via MiXCR and lists one record per CDR3 protein. This sample yields about 740,000 distinct CDR3 sequences, of which around 15% are seen a single time; roughly 10% belongs to the top ten. The sequencing input was blood. The receptors stem from a woman younger than 35 with Graves' hyperthyroidism.

About this clonotype: A much larger clone is a single base away; this may be a read error. The rearrangement uses TRBV5-6 and TRBJ1-1; no clear D. Germline V gives CDR1 SGHDT, CDR2 YYEEEE. This CDR3 contains 15 residues. In nucleotides, the CDR3 is TGTACCAGCAGCTTGGATCCAGCCAGGAGGACTGAAGCTTTCTTT. This codes for CTSSLDPARRTEAFF.

This clonotype was detected ten times or more. The V gene is TRBV12-3 or TRBV12-4, the J gene TRBJ1-2; maybe TRBD1 (6 bases). The CDR3 extends over 15 amino acids. V was clipped by 8 bases and J by 0 bases, with 16 bases between them. In DNA, the CDR3 is TGTGCCAGCTCCCGACAGGCGGGGGCTAACTATGGCTACACCTTC. Translated, it gives CASSRQAGANYGYTF.

The chain uses TRBV2 and TRBJ1-3; perhaps TRBD1 as D (5 bases). Trimming took 3 bases from V and 4 from J, leaving 13 bases between them. Germline V gene sequence: CDR1 SNHLY, CDR2 FYNNEI. There are 15 residues in the CDR3. CDR3: CASSDGAGGGNTIYF. In nucleotides, the CDR3 is TGTGCCAGCAGTGATGGGGCCGGTGGGGGAAACACCATATATTTT.

The chain has TRBV5-1 and TRBJ2-7; D gene unclear. V was shortened by 8 bases and J by 2 bases, with 8 bases between the two germline ends. CDR1 is SGHRS and CDR2 is YFSETQ in the germline V gene. This CDR3 region has 11 residues. Here the CDR3 DNA reads TGCGCCAGTAGATTAACCTACGAGCAGTACTTC. Translation: CASRLTYEQYF.

This clonotype came up many times. The chain uses TRBV3-1 and TRBJ1-2, with D unresolved. From germline, CDR1 is LGHDT and CDR2 YNNKEL (reference sequence). The CDR3 is 14 amino acids. V was clipped by 1 base and J by 0 bases, with 6 bases between them. CDR3 residues: CASSQGGSNYGYTF. The CDR3 coding sequence is TGTGCCAGCAGCCAAGGGGGTTCTAACTATGGCTACACCTTC.

J is TRBJ2-1 and V is TRBV5-1, with 7 bases matching TRBD1. Germline V gene data show CDR1 as SGHRS and CDR2 as YFSETQ. V gave up 4 bases and J gave up 4 bases; unmatched junction bases: 5. This CDR3 contains 14 residues. The chain's CDR3 is CASSIGQAYNEQFF. DNA for the CDR3: TGCGCCAGCAGCATAGGACAGGCATACAATGAGCAGTTCTTC.

This sequence joins TRBV7-9 and TRBJ1-2; 9 bases are shared with TRBD1. CDR1 SEHNR and CDR2 FQNEAQ come from the germline V gene (reference sequence). V was pared by 0 bases and J by 8 bases, with 10 bases of the junction left unmatched. The CDR3 spans 16 residues. CDR3 DNA sequence: TGTGCCAGCAGCTTAGCGCCCTGGACAGGGGAGGGCGGCTACACCTTC. Its translation: CASSLAPWTGEGGYTF.

This clonotype was counted ten times or more. The V and J genes are TRBV5-6 and TRBJ2-1, with 7 positions matching TRBD2. CDR3 size: 14 residues. From germline, CDR1 is SGHDT and CDR2 YYEEEE. Trimming took 2 bases from V and 3 from J; bases not matched to a gene: 2. Here the CDR3 DNA reads TGTGCCAGCAGCTTAGGGGAGGGCTACAATGAGCAGTTCTTC. Amino acid sequence: CASSLGEGYNEQFF. Looking up the rest from reference TRBV5-6 and TRBJ2-1 gives the full variable domain: DAGVTQSPTHLIKTRGQQVTLRCSPKSGHDTVSWYQQALGQGPQFIFQYYEEEERQRGNFPDRFSGHQFPNYSSELNVNALLLGDSALYLCASSLGEGYNEQFFGPGTRLTVL.

This clonotype was observed at least ten times. The V call is TRBV28, the J call TRBJ2-7; D gene uncertain. This CDR3 is 13 amino acids long. Trimming pared 5 bases from V and 7 bases from J, leaving 15 bases between. The germline CDR1 and CDR2 sequences are MDHEN and SYDVKM. The CDR3 DNA reads as TGTGCCAGCAGTCCAGACGGTTTAGGGGAGCAGTACTTC. This encodes CASSPDGLGEQYF.

V is TRBV9 and J is TRBJ2-2; D possibly corresponds to TRBD2 (5 bases). Germline loops: CDR1 SGDLS, CDR2 YYNGEE. The CDR3 runs to 14 residues. Deletions cut 0 bases from V and 5 bases from J, with 8 bases between. The CDR3 sequence: CASSVASGTGELFF. CDR3 coding DNA: TGTGCCAGCAGCGTAGCTTCGGGGACCGGGGAGCTGTTTTTT.

The V call is TRBV6-9, the J call TRBJ2-7; D is perhaps TRBD1 (6 bases). Looked up from germline, CDR1 is MNHGY and CDR2 is SVAAGI. V was clipped by 4 bases and J by 4 bases, with 23 bases between them. The CDR3 is 17 residues long. The CDR3 region has the DNA TGTGCCAGCAGTTCGTACCCCTCCGGACAGCAATCTTACGAGCAGTACTTC. Amino acids: CASSSYPSGQQSYEQYF.

This clonotype was seen only a few times. A read error may be the cause here, since a much bigger clone is one base away. The V gene is TRBV2, the J gene TRBJ2-3; tentatively, D is TRBD2 (6 bases). The V gene's germline CDR1 is SNHLY and CDR2 FYNNEI. The CDR3 is 11 residues long. In nucleotides, the CDR3 is TGTGCGGGCGGGGGCACAGATACGCAGTATTTT. Encoded protein: CAGGGTDTQYF.

This clonotype was picked up a small number of times. The chain carries TRBV5-1 and TRBJ1-4; 8 nucleotides agree with TRBD1. The junction had 4 bases not matched to a gene; V was cut back by 4 bases and J by 5 bases. The CDR3 sequence is 14 residues long. The V gene's germline CDR1 is SGHRS and CDR2 YFSETQ. The CDR3 protein is CASSERQGNEKLFF. The CDR3 nucleotides read TGCGCCAGCAGCGAGAGACAGGGGAATGAAAAACTGTTTTTT.

This clonotype appeared many times. The genes are TRBV25-1 and TRBJ1-5, with a tentative D call TRBD1 (6 bases). V lost 2 bases and J 0 bases, leaving 17 bases between the germline ends. The germline V gene has CDR1 MGHDK and CDR2 SYGVNS. This CDR3 has 18 amino acids. CDR3 DNA sequence: TGTGCCAGCAGTGAACTACACCAAGACAGGCGTAGCAATCAGCCCCAGCATTTT. Protein sequence: CASSELHQDRRSNQPQHF.

The chain combines TRBV6-2 or TRBV6-3 with TRBJ1-5, with a tentative D call TRBD1 (6 bases). This CDR3 contains 15 residues. From germline, CDR1 is MNHEY and CDR2 SVGEGT. V was shortened by 5 bases and J by 3 bases, with 14 bases between the two germline ends. This chain's CDR3 is CASSGLDRFNQPQHF. The CDR3 DNA sequence: TGTGCCAGCAGTGGACTAGACAGGTTCAATCAGCCCCAGCATTTT.

This clonotype has ten or more counts. The V and J genes are TRBV5-6 and TRBJ1-2; TRBD1 agrees at 7 bases. Germline-derived CDR1 and CDR2 are SGHDT and YYEEEE. The V gene end was trimmed by 0 bases and the J gene end by 13 bases; junction bases not matched to a gene: 6. This CDR3 is built from 12 residues. Here the CDR3 DNA reads TGTGCCAGCAGCTTGGGACAGGGTCGTGCCACCTTC. Translation gives CASSLGQGRATF.

This clonotype was observed at least ten times. The V call is TRBV6-1, the J call TRBJ2-7; D possibly uses TRBD1 or TRBD2 (5 bases each). Germline lookup yields CDR1 MNHNS and CDR2 SASEGT. The CDR3 runs 15 residues. Between the trimmed V and J ends, which lost 6 bases and 3 bases, there was a span of 18 bases. The CDR3 protein is CASSAGTDSIYEQYF. In DNA form, the CDR3 reads TGTGCCAGCAGCGCTGGGACGGATTCGATCTACGAGCAGTACTTC.

The CDR3 spells CASRKQGHQPQHF. As DNA, the CDR3 is TGTGCCAGCAGGAAACAGGGACATCAGCCCCAGCATTTT. The chain carries TRBV6-4 and TRBJ1-5, with a weak D call TRBD1 (6 bases). The germline V gene encodes CDR1 MRHNA and CDR2 SNTAGT. The CDR3 contains 13 residues. V lost 6 bases, J lost 5 bases, and 11 bases lay in between.